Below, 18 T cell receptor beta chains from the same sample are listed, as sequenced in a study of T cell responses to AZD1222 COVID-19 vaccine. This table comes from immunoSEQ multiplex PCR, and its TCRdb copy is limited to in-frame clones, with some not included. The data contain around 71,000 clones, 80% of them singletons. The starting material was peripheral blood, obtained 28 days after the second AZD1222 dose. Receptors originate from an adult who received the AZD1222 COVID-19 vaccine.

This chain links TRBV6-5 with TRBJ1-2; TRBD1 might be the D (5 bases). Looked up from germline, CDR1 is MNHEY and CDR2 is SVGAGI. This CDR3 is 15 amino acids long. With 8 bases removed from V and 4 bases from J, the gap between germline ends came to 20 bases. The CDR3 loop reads CASPGGVGDGYGYTF. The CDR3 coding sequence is TGTGCCAGCCCAGGTGGGGTCGGGGACGGCTATGGCTACACCTTC.

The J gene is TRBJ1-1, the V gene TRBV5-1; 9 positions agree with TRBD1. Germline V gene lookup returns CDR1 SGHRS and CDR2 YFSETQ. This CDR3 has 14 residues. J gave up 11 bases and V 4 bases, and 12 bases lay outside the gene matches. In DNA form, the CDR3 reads TGCGCCAGCAGCCCCCGGGACAGGGATCAGTTGGCTTTCTTT. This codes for CASSPRDRDQLAFF. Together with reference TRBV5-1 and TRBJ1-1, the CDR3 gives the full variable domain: KAGVTQTPRYLIKTRGQQVTLSCSPISGHRSVSWYQQTPGQGLQFLFEYFSETQRNKGNFPGRFSGRQFSNSRSEMNVSTLELGDSALYLCASSPRDRDQLAFFGQGTRLTVV.

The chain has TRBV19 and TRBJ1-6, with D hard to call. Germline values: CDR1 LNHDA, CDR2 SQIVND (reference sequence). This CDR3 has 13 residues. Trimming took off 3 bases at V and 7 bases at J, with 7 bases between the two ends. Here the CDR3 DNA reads TGTGCCAGTAGTATCCACCCAAATTCACCCCTCCACTTT. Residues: CASSIHPNSPLHF.

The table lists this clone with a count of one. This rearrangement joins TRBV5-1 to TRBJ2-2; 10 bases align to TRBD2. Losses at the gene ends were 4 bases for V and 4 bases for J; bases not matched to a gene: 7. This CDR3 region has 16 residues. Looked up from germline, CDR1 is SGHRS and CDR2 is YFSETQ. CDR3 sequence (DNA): TGCGCCAGCAGCCTATCAGTAGCGGGGGGCACCGGGGAGCTGTTTTTT. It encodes CASSLSVAGGTGELFF.

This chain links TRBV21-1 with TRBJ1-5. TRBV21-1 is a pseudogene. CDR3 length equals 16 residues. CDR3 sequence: CASSKWTFGRRQPQHF. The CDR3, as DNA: TGTGCCAGCAGCAAATGGACCTTCGGGAGACGGCAGCCCCAGCATTTT.

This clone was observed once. The CDR3 spells CASSPRGRFGEQYF. The DNA for the CDR3 is TGTGCCAGCAGCCCTCGGGGCCGCTTTGGGGAGCAGTACTTC. The chain has TRBV3-1 (or the pseudogene TRBV3-2) and TRBJ2-7; either TRBD1 or TRBD2 may supply D (5 bases each). Germline V gene lookup returns CDR1 LGHDT and CDR2 YNNKEL (reference sequence). V shed 4 bases and J shed 7 bases, with 17 bases lying between them. The CDR3 sequence is 14 residues long.

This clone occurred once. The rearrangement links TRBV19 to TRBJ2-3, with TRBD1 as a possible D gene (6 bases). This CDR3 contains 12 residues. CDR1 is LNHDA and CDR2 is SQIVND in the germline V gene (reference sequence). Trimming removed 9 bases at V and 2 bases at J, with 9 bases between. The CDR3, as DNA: TGTGCCAGCAGGACAGACACAGATACGCAGTATTTT. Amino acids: CASRTDTDTQYF.

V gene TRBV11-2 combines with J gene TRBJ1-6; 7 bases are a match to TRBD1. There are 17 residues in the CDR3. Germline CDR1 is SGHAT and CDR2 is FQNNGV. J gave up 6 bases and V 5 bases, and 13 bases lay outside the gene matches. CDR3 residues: CASSPTPRDSPNSPLHF. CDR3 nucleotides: TGTGCCAGCAGCCCGACTCCCAGGGACAGCCCTAATTCACCCCTCCACTTT. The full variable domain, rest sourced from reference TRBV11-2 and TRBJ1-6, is EAGVAQSPRYKIIEKRQSVAFWCNPISGHATLYWYQQILGQGPKLLIQFQNNGVVDDSQLPKDRFSAERLKGVDSTLKIQPAKLEDSAVYLCASSPTPRDSPNSPLHFGNGTRLTVT.

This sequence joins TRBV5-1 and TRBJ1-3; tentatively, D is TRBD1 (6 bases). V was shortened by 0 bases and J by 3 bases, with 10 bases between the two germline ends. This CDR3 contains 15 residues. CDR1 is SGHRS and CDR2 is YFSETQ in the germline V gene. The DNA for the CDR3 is TGCGCCAGCAGCTTGGGGACAGTCGTTGGAAACACCATATATTTT. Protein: CASSLGTVVGNTIYF.

CDR3 in DNA: TGTGCCAGCGCTACCGGGACAGGGCCCTACGAGCAGTACTTC. Its protein is CASATGTGPYEQYF. J is TRBJ2-7 and V is TRBV3-1 (or the pseudogene TRBV3-2), with TRBD1 identical over 9 bases. Germline V gives CDR1 LGHDT, CDR2 YNNKEL (reference sequence). The CDR3 sequence is 14 residues long. The V and J ends lost 8 bases and 2 bases, in that order; junction bases with no gene match: 7.

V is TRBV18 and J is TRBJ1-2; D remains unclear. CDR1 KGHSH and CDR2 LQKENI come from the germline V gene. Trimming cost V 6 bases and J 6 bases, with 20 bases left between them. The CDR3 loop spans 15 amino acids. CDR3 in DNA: TGTGCCAGCTCCCACAGCTTCCTCCCAGAGGATGGCTACACCTTC. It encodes CASSHSFLPEDGYTF.

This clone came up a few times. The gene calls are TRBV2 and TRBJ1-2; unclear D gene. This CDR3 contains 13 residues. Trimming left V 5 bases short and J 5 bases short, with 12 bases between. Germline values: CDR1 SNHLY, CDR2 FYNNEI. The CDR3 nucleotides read TGTGCCAGCAGTTATTCTCCGGGGTATGGCTACACCTTC. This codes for CASSYSPGYGYTF. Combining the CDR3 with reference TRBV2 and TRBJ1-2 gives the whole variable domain EPEVTQTPSHQVTQMGQEVILRCVPISNHLYFYWYRQILGQKVEFLVSFYNNEISEKSEIFDDQFSVERPDGSNFTLKIRSTKLEDSAMYFCASSYSPGYGYTFGSGTRLTVV.

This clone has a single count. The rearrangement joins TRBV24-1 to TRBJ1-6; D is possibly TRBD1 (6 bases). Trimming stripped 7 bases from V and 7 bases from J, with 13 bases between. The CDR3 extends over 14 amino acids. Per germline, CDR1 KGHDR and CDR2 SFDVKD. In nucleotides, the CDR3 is TGTGCCACCAGCAGGGGTTTTGACAATTCACCCCTCCACTTT. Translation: CATSRGFDNSPLHF.

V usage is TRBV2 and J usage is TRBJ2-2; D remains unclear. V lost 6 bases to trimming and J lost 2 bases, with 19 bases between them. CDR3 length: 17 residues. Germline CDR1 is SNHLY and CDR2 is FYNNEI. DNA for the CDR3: TGTGCCAGCAGCGGGTCTTTAAAGGGCCTTAACACCGGGGAGCTGTTTTTT. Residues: CASSGSLKGLNTGELFF.

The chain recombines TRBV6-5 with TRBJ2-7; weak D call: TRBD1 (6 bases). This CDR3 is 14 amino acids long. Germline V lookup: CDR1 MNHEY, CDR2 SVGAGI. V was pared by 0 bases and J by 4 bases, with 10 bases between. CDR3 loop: CASSYSGQLYEQYF. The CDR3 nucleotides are TGTGCCAGCAGTTACTCCGGACAGCTTTACGAGCAGTACTTC.

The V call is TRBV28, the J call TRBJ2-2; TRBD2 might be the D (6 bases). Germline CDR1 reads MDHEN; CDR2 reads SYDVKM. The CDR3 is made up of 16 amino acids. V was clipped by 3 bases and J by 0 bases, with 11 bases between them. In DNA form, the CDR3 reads TGTGCCAGCAGTTTGGCGGGGACCACGAACACCGGGGAGCTGTTTTTT. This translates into CASSLAGTTNTGELFF.

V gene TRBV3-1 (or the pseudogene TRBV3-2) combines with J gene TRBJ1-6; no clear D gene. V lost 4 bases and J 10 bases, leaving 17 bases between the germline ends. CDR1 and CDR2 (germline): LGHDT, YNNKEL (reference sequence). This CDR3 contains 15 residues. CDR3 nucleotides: TGTGCCAGCAGCCTCAACGGATACCGGGGATCACCCCTCCACTTT. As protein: CASSLNGYRGSPLHF.

The CDR3 loop reads CASSLDLGQPQHF. CDR3 coding DNA: TGTGCCAGCAGCTTAGATCTAGGTCAGCCCCAGCATTTT. The rearrangement links TRBV11-2 to TRBJ1-5, with D hard to call. Germline CDR1 and CDR2: SGHAT and FQNNGV. The CDR3 loop spans 13 amino acids. V dropped 0 bases and J dropped 6 bases, with 6 bases sitting between them.